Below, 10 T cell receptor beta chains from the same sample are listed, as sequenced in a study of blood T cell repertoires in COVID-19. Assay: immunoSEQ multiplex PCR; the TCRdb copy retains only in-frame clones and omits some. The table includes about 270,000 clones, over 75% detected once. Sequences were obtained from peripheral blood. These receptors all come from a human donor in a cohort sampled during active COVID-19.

CDR3 DNA: TGTGCCAGCACGACTAGCGTGGCATATACGCAGTATTTT. Translation gives CASTTSVAYTQYF. The chain combines TRBV7-2 with TRBJ2-3; 8 nucleotides agree with TRBD2. The CDR3 is made up of 13 amino acids. V trimming: 7 bases; J trimming: 7 bases; junction bases outside the gene matches: 7. Germline V gives CDR1 SGHTA, CDR2 FQGNSA.

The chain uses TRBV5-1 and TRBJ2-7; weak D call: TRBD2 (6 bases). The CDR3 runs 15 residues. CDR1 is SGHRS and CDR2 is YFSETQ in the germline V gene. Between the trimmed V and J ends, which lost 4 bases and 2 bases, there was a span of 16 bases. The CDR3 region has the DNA TGCGCCAGCAGCGGGGATAGCGGAGGGGCCTACGAGCAGTACTTC. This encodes CASSGDSGGAYEQYF.

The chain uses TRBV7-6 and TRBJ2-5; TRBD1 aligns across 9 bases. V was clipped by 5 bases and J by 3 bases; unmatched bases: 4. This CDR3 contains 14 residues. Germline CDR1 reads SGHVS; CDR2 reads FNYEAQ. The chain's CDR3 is CASSIGQGKETQYF. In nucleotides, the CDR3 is TGTGCCAGCAGCATCGGACAGGGGAAAGAGACCCAGTACTTC.

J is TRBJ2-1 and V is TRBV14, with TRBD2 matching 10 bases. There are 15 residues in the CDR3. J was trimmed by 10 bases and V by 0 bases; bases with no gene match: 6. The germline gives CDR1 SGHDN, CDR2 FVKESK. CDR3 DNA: TGTGCCAGCAGCCAAGATGGGCTAGCGGGAGAGGAGCAGTTCTTC. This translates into CASSQDGLAGEEQFF.

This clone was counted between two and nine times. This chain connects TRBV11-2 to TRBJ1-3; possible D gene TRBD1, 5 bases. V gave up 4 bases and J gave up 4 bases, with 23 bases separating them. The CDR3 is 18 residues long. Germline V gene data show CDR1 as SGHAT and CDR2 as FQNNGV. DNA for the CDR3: TGTGCCAGCAGCTCTTGGCCGGGCGGGGCTGTACGGGGAAACACCATATATTTT. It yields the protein CASSSWPGGAVRGNTIYF.

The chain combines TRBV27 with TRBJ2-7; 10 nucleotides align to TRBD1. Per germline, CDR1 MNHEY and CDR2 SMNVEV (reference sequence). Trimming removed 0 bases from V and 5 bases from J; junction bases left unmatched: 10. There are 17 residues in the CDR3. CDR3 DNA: TGTGCCAGCAGTTTATCTTCGACAGGGGGCCCCCCCCACGAGCAGTACTTC. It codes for CASSLSSTGGPPHEQYF.

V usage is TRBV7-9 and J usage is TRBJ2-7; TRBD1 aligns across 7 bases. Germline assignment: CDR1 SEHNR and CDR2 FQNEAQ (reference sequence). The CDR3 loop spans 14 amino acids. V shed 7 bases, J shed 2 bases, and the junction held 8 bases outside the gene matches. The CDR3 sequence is CASTLAGTAYEQYF. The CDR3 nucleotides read TGTGCCAGCACCCTAGCCGGGACAGCCTACGAGCAGTACTTC. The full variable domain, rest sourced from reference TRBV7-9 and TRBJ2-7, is DTGVSQNPRHKITKRGQNVTFRCDPISEHNRLYWYRQTLGQGPEFLTYFQNEAQLEKSRLLSDRFSAERPKGSFSTLEIQRTEQGDSAMYLCASTLAGTAYEQYFGPGTRLTVT.

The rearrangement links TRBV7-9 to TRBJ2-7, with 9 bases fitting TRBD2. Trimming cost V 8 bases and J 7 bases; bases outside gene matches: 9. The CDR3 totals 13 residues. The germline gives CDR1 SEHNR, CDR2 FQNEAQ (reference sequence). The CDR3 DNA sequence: TGTGCCAGCGGGGTAGCGGGAGCGGGGGAGCAGTACTTC. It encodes CASGVAGAGEQYF.

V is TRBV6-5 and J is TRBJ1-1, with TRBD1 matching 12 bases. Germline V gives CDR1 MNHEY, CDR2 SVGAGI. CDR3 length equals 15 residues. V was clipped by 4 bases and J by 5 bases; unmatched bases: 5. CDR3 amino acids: CASSLRDRGLTEAFF. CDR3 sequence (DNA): TGTGCCAGCAGTTTGCGGGACAGGGGGCTAACTGAAGCTTTCTTT.

The CDR3 coding sequence is TGTGCCAGCAGTTACTCGACACAGGGATATTCACCCCTCCACTTT. This sequence encodes CASSYSTQGYSPLHF. This chain joins TRBV6-2 or TRBV6-3 and TRBJ1-6, with a weak D call TRBD1 (6 bases). The CDR3 is 15 amino acids. Germline CDR1 and CDR2: MNHEY and SVGEGT. The ends were cut back, 0 bases at V and 8 bases at J, with 11 bases in the middle.